This T cell receptor beta chain was identified during a study of T cell responses to AZD1222 COVID-19 vaccine. Method: immunoSEQ multiplex PCR; TCRdb's copy keeps in-frame clones and lacks some. This table holds roughly 100,000 clones, around nine tenths found once. Study-wide results and limits: Epitopes outside B.1.351 and B.1.1.7 mutated regions reportedly drew nearly half of spike TCRs.

The germline V and J ends were trimmed by 3 bases and 2 bases, with 8 bases remaining between them. Germline V gene sequence: CDR1 MRHNA, CDR2 SNTAGT. The CDR3 has 15 residues. About this clone: Its antigen remains unknown.

The rearrangement joins TRBV6-4 to TRBJ2-6; the D gene is possibly TRBD1 (5 bases). This sequence originates from an adult who received the AZD1222 COVID-19 vaccine. This material consisted of peripheral blood, taken 28 days after the second AZD1222 dose. CDR3 protein: CASSDGRAGANVLTF. CDR3 DNA: TGTGCCAGCAGTGATGGCAGGGCTGGGGCCAACGTCCTGACTTTC.